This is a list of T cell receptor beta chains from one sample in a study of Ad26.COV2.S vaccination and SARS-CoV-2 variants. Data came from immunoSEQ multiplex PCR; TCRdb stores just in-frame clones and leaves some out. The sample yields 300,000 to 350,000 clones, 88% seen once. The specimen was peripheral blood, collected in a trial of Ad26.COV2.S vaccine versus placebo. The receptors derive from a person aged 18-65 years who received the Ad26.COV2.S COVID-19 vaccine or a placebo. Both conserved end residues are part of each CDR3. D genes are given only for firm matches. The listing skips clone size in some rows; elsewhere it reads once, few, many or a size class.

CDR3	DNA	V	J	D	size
CASSLAHVYEQYF	TGTGCCAGCAGCTTAGCCCACGTCTACGAGCAGTACTTC	TRBV7-2	TRBJ2-7	NA	once
CAIRPDRLTGELFF	TGTGCCATCAGACCTGACAGACTCACCGGGGAGCTGTTTTTT	TRBV10-3	TRBJ2-2	NA	NA
CAISGTSGGTAGILFF	TGTGCCATCAGTGGGACTAGCGGGGGGACTGCCGGGATCCTCTTCTTC	TRBV10-3	TRBJ2-1	TRBD2	NA
CASSLYLGEQFF	TGTGCCAGCAGCTTATACCTGGGTGAGCAGTTCTTC	TRBV7-2	TRBJ2-1	NA	NA
CASSPGVGQPQHF	TGTGCCAGCAGTCCCGGGGTTGGTCAGCCCCAGCATTTT	TRBV6-6	TRBJ1-5	NA	NA
CASSFLQGVPSQPQHF	TGTGCCAGCAGTTTCTTGCAGGGGGTGCCTAGTCAGCCCCAGCATTTT	TRBV28	TRBJ1-5	TRBD1	NA
CAISESTTYNEQFF	TGTGCCATCAGTGAGTCGACTACCTACAATGAGCAGTTCTTC	TRBV10-3	TRBJ2-1	NA	NA
CASRTVSANSPLHF	TGTGCCTCTCGGACGGTGTCGGCGAATTCACCCCTCCACTTT	TRBV30	TRBJ1-6	NA	NA
CASSPGGTRNEQFF	TGTGCCAGCAGTCCCGGAGGGACGAGGAATGAGCAGTTCTTC	TRBV28	TRBJ2-1	NA	NA
CASSRGQGAEENTIYF	TGTGCCAGCAGCCGGGGACAGGGGGCCGAAGAAAACACCATATATTTT	TRBV5-4	TRBJ1-3	TRBD1	NA
CASSATGNTEAFF	TGTGCCAGCAGCGCCACGGGGAACACTGAAGCTTTCTTT	TRBV12-3/TRBV12-4	TRBJ1-1	NA	NA
CATRTSGRDTQYF	TGTGCCACCCGGACTAGCGGGAGGGATACGCAGTATTTT	TRBV27	TRBJ2-3	TRBD2	NA
CAILVWRGYGYTF	TGTGCCATCCTAGTGTGGCGGGGGTATGGCTACACCTTC	TRBV6-7	TRBJ1-2	NA	NA
CASSIDGGISSYNSPLHF	TGTGCCAGTAGTATCGATGGGGGAATTAGCTCCTATAATTCACCCCTCCACTTT	TRBV19	TRBJ1-6	NA	NA
CASSQAVPGQGDLETQYF	TGCGCCAGCAGCCAAGCCGTCCCGGGACAGGGTGATTTGGAGACCCAGTACTTC	TRBV4-3	TRBJ2-5	TRBD1	NA
CASSLQEGGNTEAFF	TGTGCCAGCAGCCTCCAGGAGGGCGGCAACACTGAAGCTTTCTTT	TRBV7-2	TRBJ1-1	NA	medium-sized
CASSPGSGGSETQYF	TGTGCCAGCAGTCCAGGTAGCGGCGGGAGTGAGACCCAGTACTTC	TRBV6-6	TRBJ2-5	TRBD2	NA
CASSVDLGFGEAFF	TGTGCCAGCAGCGTAGATTTAGGATTCGGTGAAGCTTTCTTT	TRBV9	TRBJ1-1	NA	NA
CATSDTLYEQYF	TGTGCCACCTCCGACACGCTCTACGAGCAGTACTTC	TRBV19	TRBJ2-7	NA	few
CATSREGTVGNQPQHF	TGTGCCACCAGCAGAGAGGGGACGGTTGGCAATCAGCCCCAGCATTTT	TRBV15	TRBJ1-5	NA	NA
CASSPPLDSNTEAFF	TGTGCCAGCTCACCACCCTTGGACAGCAACACTGAAGCTTTCTTT	TRBV18	TRBJ1-1	NA	NA
CATSGAGDWETQYF	TGTGCCACCAGCGGAGCGGGAGATTGGGAGACCCAGTACTTC	TRBV15	TRBJ2-5	TRBD2	NA
CASSLGAGWAQSTDTQYF	TGCGCCAGCAGCTTGGGAGCAGGTTGGGCCCAAAGCACAGATACGCAGTATTTT	TRBV5-1	TRBJ2-3	NA	NA
CASSLRGGGFEKLFF	TGTGCCAGCAGCTTACGAGGGGGCGGGTTTGAAAAACTGTTTTTT	TRBV7-2	TRBJ1-4	TRBD1	NA